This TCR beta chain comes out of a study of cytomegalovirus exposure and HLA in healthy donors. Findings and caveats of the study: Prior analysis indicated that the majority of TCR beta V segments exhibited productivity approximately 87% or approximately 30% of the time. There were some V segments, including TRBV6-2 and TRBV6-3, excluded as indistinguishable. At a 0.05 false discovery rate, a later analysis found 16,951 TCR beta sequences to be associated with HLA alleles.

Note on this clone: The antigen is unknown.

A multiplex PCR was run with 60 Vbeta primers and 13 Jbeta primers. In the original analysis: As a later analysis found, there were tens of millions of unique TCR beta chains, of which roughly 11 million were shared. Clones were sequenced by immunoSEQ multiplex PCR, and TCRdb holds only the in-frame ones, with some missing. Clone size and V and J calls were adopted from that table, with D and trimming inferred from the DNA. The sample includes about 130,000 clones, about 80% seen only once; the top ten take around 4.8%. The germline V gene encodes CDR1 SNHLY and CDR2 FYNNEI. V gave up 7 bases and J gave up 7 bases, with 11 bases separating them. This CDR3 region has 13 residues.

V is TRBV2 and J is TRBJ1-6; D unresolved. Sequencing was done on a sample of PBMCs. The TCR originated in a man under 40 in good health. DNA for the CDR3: TGTGCCAGCACGGTAATGGTGAATTCACCCCTCCACTTT. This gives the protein CASTVMVNSPLHF.